This T cell receptor (beta chain) originates from a study of blood T cell repertoires in COVID-19. Looking at the study overall: PBMCs, B-cell-depleted T cells, or T cells were the source of the cDNA or gDNA that made up the material.

In the authors' methods: Estimates of nucleated cell counts were drawn from the amplification of reference gene primers. The assay was immunoSEQ multiplex PCR, and TCRdb's table has in-frame clones only and misses some. V, J and clone size were drawn from that table, and D and trimming were deduced from the DNA. The sample holds under 200,000 clones, 79% seen once. Germline values: CDR1 SGHNT, CDR2 YYREEE (reference sequence). The CDR3 covers 20 residues. V gave up 1 base and J gave up 8 bases; unmatched junction bases: 23. Sequencing was performed on peripheral blood. The J gene is TRBJ2-1, the V gene TRBV5-4; 8 bases match TRBD2. The sequence came from a man in his sixties with active or convalescent COVID-19. The CDR3 loop is CASSLTQGAGVIHIRDEQFF. The CDR3 nucleotides are TGTGCCAGCAGCTTGACGCAGGGAGCGGGAGTGATTCATATAAGGGATGAGCAGTTCTTC. The entire variable domain, with the rest obtained from reference TRBV5-4 and TRBJ2-1, is as follows: ETGVTQSPTHLIKTRGQQVTLRCSSQSGHNTVSWYQQALGQGPQFIFQYYREEENGRGNFPPRFSGLQFPNYSSELNVNALELDDSALYLCASSLTQGAGVIHIRDEQFFGPGTRLTVL.